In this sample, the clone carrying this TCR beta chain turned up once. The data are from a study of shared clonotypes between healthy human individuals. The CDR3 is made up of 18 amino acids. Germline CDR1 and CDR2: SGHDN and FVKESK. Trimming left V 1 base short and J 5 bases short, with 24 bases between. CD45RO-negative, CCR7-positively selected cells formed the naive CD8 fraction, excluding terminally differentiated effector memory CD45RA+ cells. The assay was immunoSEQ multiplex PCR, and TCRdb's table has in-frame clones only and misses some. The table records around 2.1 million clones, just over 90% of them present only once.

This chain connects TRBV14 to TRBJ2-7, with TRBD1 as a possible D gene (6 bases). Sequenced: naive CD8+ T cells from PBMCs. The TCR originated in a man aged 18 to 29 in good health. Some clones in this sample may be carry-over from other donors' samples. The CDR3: CASSQGFGKAGVRNEQYF. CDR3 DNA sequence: TGTGCCAGCAGCCAAGGTTTCGGCAAGGCAGGGGTAAGGAACGAGCAGTACTTC.